The T cell receptor (beta chain) under discussion was sequenced for a study of blood T cells in healthy people across ages. PCR was performed a second time for about 7 to 12 cycles using a sample-barcoded 5' primer and a J-beta primer mix. Individual samples furnished no less than 2.5 million CDR3-containing paired-end reads apiece. Via MiXCR, TCRdb re-called the 5' RACE reads, giving one row per CDR3 protein. The sample lists approximately 810,000 distinct CDR3 sequences, 25% to 35% seen once, with roughly 17% in the top ten. This clonotype was found many times. Its matching antigen is unknown. The germline V gene encodes CDR1 SQVTM and CDR2 ANQGSEA. The junction had 8 bases not matched to a gene; V was cut back by 4 bases and J by 4 bases. This CDR3 contains 14 residues. Overall study results and limits: Not knowing donor CMV status may have confounded expanded clonotype changes. Estimated diversity that came from one million T cells was considered an underestimate. It was found that TCR beta diversity correlated strongly with the percentage of naive T cells.

V gene TRBV29-1 combines with J gene TRBJ2-5; 8 bases match TRBD1. The clonotype originates from a woman older than 75 in good health. Sequencing was carried out using blood. CDR3 amino acids: CSVAQGASGETQYF. The CDR3, as DNA: TGCAGCGTTGCTCAGGGGGCGTCTGGAGAGACCCAGTACTTC.